What follows describes a single T cell receptor (beta chain). What it binds is not known. These data are taken from a study of cytomegalovirus exposure and HLA in healthy donors. Findings and limits, study-wide: In vitro, a few CMV-associated chains proved specific for CMV antigens.

Donors were drawn from the approximately 130-subject validation cohort, separate from the 666-subject first cohort. The protocol was immunoSEQ multiplex PCR, while the TCRdb copy is restricted to in-frame clones and leaves out a portion. The sample consists of some 59,000 clones, 89% of them appearing once. With V trimmed by 5 bases and J by 3 bases, 13 bases remained unmatched. Germline CDR1 and CDR2: LNHDA and SQIVND (reference sequence). The CDR3 is 18 amino acids. The origin of this receptor is a woman aged 18-35 years in good health and CMV-seronegative. The sample was PBMCs. The V call is TRBV19, the J call TRBJ2-1; 10 nucleotides agree with TRBD2. CDR3 residues: CASSAWYLAGGHYNEQFF. Here the CDR3 DNA reads TGTGCCAGTAGTGCGTGGTACTTAGCGGGGGGACACTACAATGAGCAGTTCTTC.